Following are 6 T cell receptor beta chains from one sample sequenced in a study of T cells after yellow fever vaccination. TCRdb fed the 5' RACE reads into MiXCR, producing one record per CDR3 protein. The sample records 40,000 to 55,000 distinct CDR3 sequences, approximately 6.6% being singletons. Sequenced material: CD8+ T cells not binding an NS4B(214-222) dextramer, sorted from PBMCs, taken about 49 days after the first yellow fever vaccination. The origin of the receptors is a man younger than 30 who received the YFV17D yellow fever vaccine.

This clonotype was recorded many times. The chain couples TRBV9 to TRBJ1-2, with D unresolved. The germline V gene encodes CDR1 SGDLS and CDR2 YYNGEE. The CDR3 is 13 amino acids. V lost 3 bases and J 0 bases, leaving 6 bases between the germline ends. The CDR3 loop is CASSEGANYGYTF. The CDR3 DNA sequence: TGTGCCAGCAGCGAGGGAGCTAACTATGGCTACACCTTC.

In this sample, this clonotype turned up many times. This chain links TRBV27 with TRBJ2-5; D is ambiguous. V was cut by 2 bases and J by 4 bases, with 8 bases left in between. Germline lookup yields CDR1 MNHEY and CDR2 SMNVEV (reference sequence). There are 13 residues in the CDR3. CDR3 in DNA: TGTGCCAGCAGTTTAAGGGAACGAGAGACCCAGTACTTC. It specifies CASSLRERETQYF.

V and J are TRBV6-5 and TRBJ2-1, with 7 bases fitting TRBD1. The CDR3 runs to 12 residues. The trim removed 4 bases at V and 8 bases at J, leaving 2 bases unmatched. Germline values: CDR1 MNHEY, CDR2 SVGAGI. DNA for the CDR3: TGTGCCAGCAGTTTTGGACAGGATGAGCAGTTCTTC. Translating gives CASSFGQDEQFF.

The chain uses TRBV7-2 and TRBJ2-1, with no clear D. This CDR3 is built from 15 residues. From germline, CDR1 is SGHTA and CDR2 FQGNSA. Trimming took off 2 bases at V and 6 bases at J, with 14 bases between the two ends. CDR3 loop: CASSLRWAVGNEQFF. Written as DNA, the CDR3 is TGTGCCAGCAGCTTACGATGGGCGGTCGGCAATGAGCAGTTCTTC.

V usage is TRBV20-1 and J usage is TRBJ2-7, with 7 bases aligning to TRBD1. The CDR3 has 14 residues. The germline gives CDR1 DFQATT, CDR2 SNEGSKA (reference sequence). Trimming took 3 bases from V and 4 from J; bases not matched to a gene: 9. This CDR3 reads CSASAAGTAYEQYV. Written as DNA, the CDR3 is TGCAGTGCTAGCGCGGCCGGGACAGCGTACGAGCAGTACGTC.

Ten or more counts support this clonotype. This chain joins TRBV2 and TRBJ2-2; 8 nucleotides line up with TRBD2. The CDR3 sequence is 15 residues long. CDR1 and CDR2 (germline): SNHLY, FYNNEI. V gave up 6 bases and J gave up 4 bases; unmatched junction bases: 7. Here the CDR3 reads CASRSAGGGTGELFF. The CDR3 nucleotides are TGTGCCAGCAGGTCGGCGGGGGGAGGCACCGGGGAGCTGTTTTTT. The whole variable domain, remainder taken from reference TRBV2 and TRBJ2-2, is EPEVTQTPSHQVTQMGQEVILRCVPISNHLYFYWYRQILGQKVEFLVSFYNNEISEKSEIFDDQFSVERPDGSNFTLKIRSTKLEDSAMYFCASRSAGGGTGELFFGEGSRLTVL.